This section outlines one T cell receptor (beta chain) sequence together with its context. Generated by immunoSEQ multiplex PCR, the TCRdb table keeps only in-frame clones and is missing some. This sample carries hundreds of thousands of clones, around 88% of them seen once, and the ten largest clones take about 6.1%. Individuals drawn from around 25 US areas were roughly 18 to 89 years old. Participants' reported clinical history set cohort assignment. These data are taken from a study of blood T cell repertoires in COVID-19. Study as a whole: Sources were T cells, B-cell-depleted T cells, or PBMCs; the material itself was cDNA or gDNA.

The length of the CDR3 is 18 residues. From germline, CDR1 is WSHSY and CDR2 SAAADI. J was trimmed by 0 bases and V by 6 bases; bases with no gene match: 11. The TCR comes from a woman aged 40 to 55 who had recovered from COVID-19. The rearrangement joins TRBV10-2 to TRBJ1-2, with 12 bases fitting TRBD1. Specimen: PBMCs or T cells enriched from blood (not recorded which). DNA for the CDR3: TGCGCCAGCAGAGGGGGACAGGGGGCGGCGATCTCTAACTATGGCTACACCTTC. As protein: CASRGGQGAAISNYGYTF.